Listed here is a single T cell receptor beta chain. This specimen comes from a study of shared T cell receptors in the human thymus. Sequencing used immunoSEQ multiplex PCR; TCRdb keeps in-frame clones, though not all of them. In the table there are roughly 410,000 clones, approximately 95% of which are singletons. This CDR3 contains 15 residues. Germline-derived CDR1 and CDR2 are MDHEN and SYDVKM. With 6 bases removed from V and 5 bases from J, the gap between germline ends came to 17 bases. The chain combines TRBV28 with TRBJ1-5; D is unresolved. Sequencing was performed on thymocytes. The origin of this receptor is a human donor. The DNA of the CDR3 is TGTGCCAGCAGCATGATAATGACAAGAGATCAGCCCCAGCATTTT. This gives the protein CASSMIMTRDQPQHF. The full variable domain, in which reference TRBV28 and TRBJ1-5 provide the parts outside the CDR3, is DVKVTQSSRYLVKRTGEKVFLECVQDMDHENMFWYRQDPGLGLRLIYFSYDVKMKEKGDIPEGYSVSREKKERFSLILESASTNQTSMYLCASSMIMTRDQPQHFGDGTRLSIL.